A single sample gave rise to the 14 T cell receptor beta chains below, sequenced in a study of T-cell reconstitution after alpha-beta-depleted transplantation in children. Unique molecular identifiers were built into the TCRbeta library. In TCRdb, the PCR reads were re-called with MiXCR into one record per CDR3 protein. The table records hundreds of thousands of distinct CDR3 sequences, around 13% of them present only once. Source: PBMCs, taken before TCRalphabeta/CD19-depleted stem cell transplant. Source of these receptors: a girl aged 2 to 9 with congenital amegakaryocytic thrombocytopenia, due to receive a stem cell transplant.

The chain carries TRBV3-1 and TRBJ2-2; TRBD1 might be the D (5 bases). The CDR3 contains 15 residues. Between the trimmed V and J ends, which lost 1 base and 4 bases, there was a span of 10 bases. Germline loops: CDR1 LGHDT, CDR2 YNNKEL (reference sequence). CDR3 nucleotides: TGTGCCAGCAGCCAAGCAGGGTCCACCACCGGGGAGCTGTTTTTT. This codes for CASSQAGSTTGELFF.

This clonotype has at least ten counts. The chain has TRBV20-1 and TRBJ2-5; 8 bases agree with TRBD2. J lost 4 bases, V lost 4 bases, and 8 bases had no gene match. This CDR3 is built from 14 residues. Per germline, CDR1 DFQATT and CDR2 SNEGSKA (reference sequence). CDR3 residues: CSATSSGIGETQYF. The CDR3 DNA follows: TGCAGTGCTACCAGTAGCGGGATTGGAGAGACCCAGTACTTC.

The gene calls are TRBV7-6 and TRBJ2-1, with a tentative D call TRBD2 (6 bases). Trimming shortened V by 3 bases and J by 10 bases, and 10 bases separated the two germline ends. The germline CDR1 and CDR2 sequences are SGHVS and FNYEAQ. The CDR3 totals 12 residues. The CDR3 is CASSFVTREQFF. DNA for the CDR3: TGTGCCAGCAGCTTCGTGACTAGAGAGCAGTTCTTC.

This clonotype was observed many times. The V and J genes are TRBV10-3 and TRBJ2-7; 10 bases fit TRBD1. Per the germline V gene, CDR1 is ENHRY and CDR2 is SYGVKD. The CDR3 has 13 residues. V was pared by 6 bases and J by 5 bases, with 4 bases of the junction left unmatched. CDR3 loop: CAIRRQGAHEQYF. DNA of the CDR3: TGTGCCATCAGGAGACAGGGGGCCCACGAGCAGTACTTC.

This clonotype came up many times. V and J are TRBV20-1 and TRBJ2-1; TRBD2 matches 9 bases. The CDR3 is 14 amino acids. V trimming: 0 bases; J trimming: 4 bases; junction bases outside the gene matches: 1. CDR1 and CDR2 (germline): DFQATT, SNEGSKA (reference sequence). DNA for the CDR3: TGCAGTGCTAGAGAGCTAGCGGGGTACAATGAGCAGTTCTTC. Its protein product is CSARELAGYNEQFF.

This clonotype appeared a few times. The genes are TRBV7-2 and TRBJ2-3, with 8 positions matching TRBD2. The CDR3 contains 13 residues. Trimming at V came to 5 bases and at J to 9 bases, leaving 7 bases not matched to a gene. The germline gives CDR1 SGHTA, CDR2 FQGNSA. The CDR3 nucleotides read TGTGCCAGCAGCCGTCAGCGGGAGCAGACGCAGTATTTT. Its translation is CASSRQREQTQYF. Using reference TRBV7-2 and TRBJ2-3 for the parts outside the CDR3, the full variable domain is GAGVSQSPSNKVTEKGKDVELRCDPISGHTALYWYRQSLGQGLEFLIYFQGNSAPDKSGLPSDRFSAERTGGSVSTLTIQRTQQEDSAVYLCASSRQREQTQYFGPGTRLTVL.

This clonotype appeared many times. The CDR3 region has the DNA TGTGCCAGCAGCTTAGTAAGCGGGAACGGCTACACCTTC. As protein: CASSLVSGNGYTF. This chain joins TRBV11-2 and TRBJ1-2; D gene unclear. The germline V gene has CDR1 SGHAT and CDR2 FQNNGV. This CDR3 is built from 13 residues. With 1 base removed from V and 8 bases from J, the gap between germline ends came to 11 bases.

The gene calls are TRBV7-6 and TRBJ2-1, with D uncertain. V was shortened by 4 bases and J by 6 bases, with 10 bases between the two germline ends. Germline CDR1 SGHVS, CDR2 FNYEAQ. This CDR3 comprises 13 residues. In DNA, the CDR3 is TGTGCCAGCAGCTCATCAATTTTCAATGAGCAGTTCTTC. Translated: CASSSSIFNEQFF. The full variable domain, completed using reference TRBV7-6 and TRBJ2-1, is GAGVSQSPRYKVTKRGQDVALRCDPISGHVSLYWYRQALGQGPEFLTYFNYEAQQDKSGLPNDRFSAERPEGSISTLTIQRTEQRDSAMYRCASSSSIFNEQFFGPGTRLTVL.

This clonotype was found many times. The chain recombines TRBV19 with TRBJ2-1; D is unresolved. V was trimmed by 3 bases and J by 9 bases, leaving 18 bases between them. Germline V gives CDR1 LNHDA, CDR2 SQIVND (reference sequence). CDR3 length: 15 residues. DNA for the CDR3: TGTGCCAGTAGTATCCTTGGTGTGAACGGTGCTGAGCAGTTCTTC. The encoded protein is CASSILGVNGAEQFF.

The chain has TRBV4-1 and TRBJ2-7; D is uncertain. This CDR3 is built from 11 residues. V gave up 8 bases and J gave up 2 bases, with 7 bases separating them. Germline V gives CDR1 MGHRA, CDR2 YSYEKL. In DNA form, the CDR3 reads TGCGCCAGCGGGCAGCCCTACGAGCAGTACTTC. Its protein is CASGQPYEQYF.

The J gene is TRBJ2-7, the V gene TRBV18; 8 nucleotides agree with TRBD2. The junction had 10 bases not matched to a gene; V was cut back by 4 bases and J by 5 bases. Germline lookup yields CDR1 KGHSH and CDR2 LQKENI. CDR3 size: 15 residues. The CDR3 sequence is CASSLRRAGGDEQYF. For the CDR3, the DNA is TGTGCCAGCTCACTTCGGCGGGCGGGAGGTGACGAGCAGTACTTC.

This clonotype was detected a few times. CDR3 amino acids: CASSLYGGVIYEQYF. CDR3 bases: TGTGCCAGCAGCTTATACGGCGGGGTTATTTACGAGCAGTACTTC. This sequence joins TRBV7-9 and TRBJ2-7; TRBD2 might be the D (6 bases). The CDR3 is 15 residues long. CDR1 and CDR2 (germline): SEHNR, FQNEAQ (reference sequence). V lost 2 bases and J lost 4, with 15 bases in between.

In its sample, this clonotype was seen many times. The chain is built from TRBV28 and TRBJ2-7, with a possible D match to TRBD1 (6 bases). Between the trimmed V and J ends, which lost 5 bases and 3 bases, there was a span of 11 bases. There are 13 residues in the CDR3. CDR1 and CDR2 (germline): MDHEN, SYDVKM. CDR3 sequence: CASSPDRFYEQYF. The CDR3 DNA reads as TGTGCCAGCAGTCCAGACAGGTTCTACGAGCAGTACTTC.

The chain combines TRBV4-1 with TRBJ1-1; D uncertain. V gave up 0 bases and J gave up 1 base, with 9 bases separating them. Germline-derived CDR1 and CDR2 are MGHRA and YSYEKL. CDR3 length: 15 residues. The CDR3 nucleotides read TGCGCCAGCAGCCAAGACCGCCAGTCGAACACTGAAGCTTTCTTT. Its protein is CASSQDRQSNTEAFF.